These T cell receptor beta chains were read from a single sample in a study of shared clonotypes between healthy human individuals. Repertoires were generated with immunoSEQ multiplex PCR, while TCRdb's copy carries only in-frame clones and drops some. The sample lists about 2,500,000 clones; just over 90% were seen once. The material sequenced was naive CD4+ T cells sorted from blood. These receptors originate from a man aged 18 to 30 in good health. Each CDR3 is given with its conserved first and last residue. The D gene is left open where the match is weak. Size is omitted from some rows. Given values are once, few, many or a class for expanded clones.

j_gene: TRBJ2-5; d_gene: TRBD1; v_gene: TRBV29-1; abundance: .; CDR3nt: TGCAGCGTCCTGACAGGGGACGAGACCCAGTACTTC; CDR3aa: CSVLTGDETQYF
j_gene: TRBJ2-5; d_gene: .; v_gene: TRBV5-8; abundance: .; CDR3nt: TGTGCCAGCAGCTTGGACAGGAAAGTTCCCATAAGTGAGACCCAGTACTTC; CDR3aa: CASSLDRKVPISETQYF
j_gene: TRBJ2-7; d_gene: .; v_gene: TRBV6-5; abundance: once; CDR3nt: TGTGCCAGCGCTCCCCCAGGTGGGGCCTACGAGCAGTACTTC; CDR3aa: CASAPPGGAYEQYF
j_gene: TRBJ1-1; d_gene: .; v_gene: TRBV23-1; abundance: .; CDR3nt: TGCGCCAGCAGTCATGGAAGGAATGAAGCTTTCTTT; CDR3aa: CASSHGRNEAFF
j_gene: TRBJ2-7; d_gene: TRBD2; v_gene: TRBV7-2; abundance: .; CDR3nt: TGTGCCAGCAGCTTAGGGGCGGGAGTCTCCTACGAGCAGTACTTC; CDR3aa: CASSLGAGVSYEQYF
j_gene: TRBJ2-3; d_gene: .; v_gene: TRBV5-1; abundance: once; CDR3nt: TGCGCCAGCAGCCCAGGGTCCGCAGATACGCAGTATTTT; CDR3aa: CASSPGSADTQYF
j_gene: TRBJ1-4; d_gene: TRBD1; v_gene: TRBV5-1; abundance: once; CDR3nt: TGCGCCAGCAGCCCAGGACAGGGAAGGGAAAAACTGTTTTTT; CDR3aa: CASSPGQGREKLFF
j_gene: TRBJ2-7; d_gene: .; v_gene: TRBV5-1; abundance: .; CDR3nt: TGCGCCAGCAGCTTGGGGGGTTCGTCCTACGAGCAGTACTTC; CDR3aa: CASSLGGSSYEQYF
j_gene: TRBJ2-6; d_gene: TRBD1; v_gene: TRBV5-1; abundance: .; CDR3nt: TGCGCCAGCACTGGACAGGGTGTCTCTGGGGCCAACGTCCTGACTTTC; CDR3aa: CASTGQGVSGANVLTF
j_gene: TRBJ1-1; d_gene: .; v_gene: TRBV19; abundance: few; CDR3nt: TGTGCCAGTAGTACCTCCCACTGGGGAGAGGGTGAAGCTTTCTTT; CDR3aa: CASSTSHWGEGEAFF
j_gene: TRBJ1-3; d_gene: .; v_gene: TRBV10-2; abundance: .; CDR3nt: TGCGCCAGCACTGCCGGAAACACCATATATTTT; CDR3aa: CASTAGNTIYF